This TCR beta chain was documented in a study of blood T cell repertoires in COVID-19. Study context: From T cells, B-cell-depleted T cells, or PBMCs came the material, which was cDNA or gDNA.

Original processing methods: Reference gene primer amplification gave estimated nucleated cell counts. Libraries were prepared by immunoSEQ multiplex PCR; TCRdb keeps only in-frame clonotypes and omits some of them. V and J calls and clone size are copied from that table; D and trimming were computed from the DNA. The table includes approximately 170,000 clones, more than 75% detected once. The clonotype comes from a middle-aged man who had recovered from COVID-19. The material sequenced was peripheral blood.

The CDR3 loop is CASRQTGGDYGYTF. The CDR3, as DNA: TGTGCCAGTAGACAGACAGGGGGCGACTATGGCTACACCTTC. The J gene is TRBJ1-2, the V gene TRBV19; 10 positions match TRBD1. Germline V gene lookup returns CDR1 LNHDA and CDR2 SQIVND (reference sequence). J lost 3 bases, V lost 6 bases, and 4 bases had no gene match. The CDR3 consists of 14 residues.